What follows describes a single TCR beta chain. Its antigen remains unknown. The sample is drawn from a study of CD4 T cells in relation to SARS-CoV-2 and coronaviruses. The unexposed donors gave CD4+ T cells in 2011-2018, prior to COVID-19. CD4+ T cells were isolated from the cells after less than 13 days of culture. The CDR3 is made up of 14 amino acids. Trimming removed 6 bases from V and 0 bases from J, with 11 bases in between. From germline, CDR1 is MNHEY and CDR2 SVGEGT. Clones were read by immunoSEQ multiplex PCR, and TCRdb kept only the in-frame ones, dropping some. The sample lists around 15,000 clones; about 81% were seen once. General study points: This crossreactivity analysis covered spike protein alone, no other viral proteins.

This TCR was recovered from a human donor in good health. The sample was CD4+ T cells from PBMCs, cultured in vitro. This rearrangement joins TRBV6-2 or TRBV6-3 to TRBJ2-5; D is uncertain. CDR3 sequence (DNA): TGTGCCAGCAGCCCCATAACTTACCAAGAGACCCAGTACTTC. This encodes CASSPITYQETQYF.